Below, one TCR beta chain is given with its context. Antigen unknown. The data belong to a study of vaccination and CD4 T cells after COVID-19. Regarding the study as a whole: Rising from 21 to 38, the median of SARS-CoV-2-reactive clonotypes did not change significantly.

V dropped 7 bases and J dropped 0 bases, with 13 bases sitting between them. Germline V gene data show CDR1 as SGHTA and CDR2 as FQGNSA. CDR3 length: 15 amino acids. TCRdb reanalysed the PCR reads using MiXCR and keeps one entry per CDR3 protein. Of roughly 30,000 distinct CDR3 sequences in the sample, around 49% were seen once. Documented time point: late sampling 161 to 241 days after vaccination in a few convalescent patients. The chain employs TRBV7-2 and TRBJ2-1, with D uncertain. The starting material was CD4+ T cells from blood, obtained about 7 months after SARS-CoV-2 vaccination. The clonotype comes from a human donor who had recovered from COVID-19. The CDR3 DNA follows: TGTGCCAGCATGCTAAGGTACCGCTCCTACAATGAGCAGTTCTTC. Translating gives CASMLRYRSYNEQFF. Filled out from reference TRBV7-2 and TRBJ2-1, the complete variable domain reads GAGVSQSPSNKVTEKGKDVELRCDPISGHTALYWYRQSLGQGLEFLIYFQGNSAPDKSGLPSDRFSAERTGGSVSTLTIQRTQQEDSAVYLCASMLRYRSYNEQFFGPGTRLTVL.